The following is a T cell receptor (beta chain) sequence with its context. Its antigen is still unknown. This record comes from a study of cytomegalovirus exposure and HLA in healthy donors. Study-wide findings and caveats: HLA allele associations emerged for roughly 16,000 TCR beta sequences in a later analysis, at 0.05 false discovery rate. A link between a missense DCLRE1C variant and TCR beta V- and J-gene trimming emerged from a later analysis.

The CDR3 sequence is 16 residues long. V was pared by 5 bases and J by 0 bases, with 16 bases between. From germline, CDR1 is LNHNV and CDR2 YYDKDF (reference sequence). Researchers ran the PCR with 60 Vbeta and 13 Jbeta primers. The protocol was immunoSEQ multiplex PCR, while the TCRdb copy is restricted to in-frame clones and leaves out a portion. This table has over 150,000 clones, approximately 80% appearing once. The chain links TRBV15 to TRBJ1-1; possible D gene TRBD1, 6 bases. Sequencing used PBMCs. The sequence came from a man between 25 and 39 years old in good health and CMV-seropositive. CDR3: CATSSHRERMNTEAFF. CDR3 DNA: TGTGCCACCAGCTCACACAGGGAGCGGATGAACACTGAAGCTTTCTTT.